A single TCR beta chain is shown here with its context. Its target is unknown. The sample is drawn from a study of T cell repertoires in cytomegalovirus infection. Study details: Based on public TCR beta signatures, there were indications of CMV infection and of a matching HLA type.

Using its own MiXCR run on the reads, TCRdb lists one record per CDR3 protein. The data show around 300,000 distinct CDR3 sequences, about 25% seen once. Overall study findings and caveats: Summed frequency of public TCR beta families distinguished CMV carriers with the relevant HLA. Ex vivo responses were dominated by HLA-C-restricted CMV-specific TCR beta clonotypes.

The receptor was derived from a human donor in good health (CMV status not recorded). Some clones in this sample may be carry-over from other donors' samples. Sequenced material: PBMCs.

The CDR3 DNA is TGTGCCAGCAGTTTATCCGGGACAGGGATTGACTATGGCTACACCTTC. Encoded protein: CASSLSGTGIDYGYTF. The rearrangement uses TRBV28 and TRBJ1-2, with 9 bases that match TRBD1. This CDR3 is built from 16 residues. Trimming removed 1 base from V and 3 bases from J; junction bases left unmatched: 6. CDR1 is MDHEN and CDR2 is SYDVKM in the germline V gene.